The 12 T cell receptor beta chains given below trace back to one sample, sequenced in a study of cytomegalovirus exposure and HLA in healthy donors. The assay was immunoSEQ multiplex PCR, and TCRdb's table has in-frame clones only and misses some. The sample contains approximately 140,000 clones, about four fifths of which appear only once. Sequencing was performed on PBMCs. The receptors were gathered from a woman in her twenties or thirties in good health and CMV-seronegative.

The CDR3 DNA follows: TGCAGCGGGTCAACAGGGTCTCACGAGCAGTACTTC. As protein: CSGSTGSHEQYF. J is TRBJ2-7 and V is TRBV29-1, with a possible D match to TRBD1 (6 bases). Germline loops: CDR1 SQVTM, CDR2 ANQGSEA. This CDR3 is 12 amino acids long. Trimming removed 7 bases at V and 5 bases at J, with 15 bases between.

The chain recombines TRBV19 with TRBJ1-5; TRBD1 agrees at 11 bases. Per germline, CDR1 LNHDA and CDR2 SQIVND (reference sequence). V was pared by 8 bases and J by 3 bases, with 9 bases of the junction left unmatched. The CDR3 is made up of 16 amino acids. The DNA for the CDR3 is TGTGCCAGTCAACCGGGACAGGGGGTTTACAATCAGCCCCAGCATTTT. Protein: CASQPGQGVYNQPQHF.

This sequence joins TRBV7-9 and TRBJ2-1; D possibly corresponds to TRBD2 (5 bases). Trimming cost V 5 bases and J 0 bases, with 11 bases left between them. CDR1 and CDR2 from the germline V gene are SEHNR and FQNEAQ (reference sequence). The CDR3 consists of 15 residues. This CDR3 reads CASSLLTSSYNEQFF. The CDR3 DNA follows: TGTGCCAGCAGCCTCCTCACTAGCTCCTACAATGAGCAGTTCTTC.

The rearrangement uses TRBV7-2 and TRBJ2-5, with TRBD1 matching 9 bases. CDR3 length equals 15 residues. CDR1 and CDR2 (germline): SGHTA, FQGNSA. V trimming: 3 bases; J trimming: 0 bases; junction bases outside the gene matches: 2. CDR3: CASSFNRGHQETQYF. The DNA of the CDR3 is TGTGCCAGCAGCTTTAACAGGGGGCACCAAGAGACCCAGTACTTC.

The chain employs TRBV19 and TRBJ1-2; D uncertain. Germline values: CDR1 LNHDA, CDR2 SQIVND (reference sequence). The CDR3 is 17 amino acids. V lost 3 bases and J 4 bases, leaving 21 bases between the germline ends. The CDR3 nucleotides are TGTGCCAGTAGTATGCGTCAAGGCCCCGAGGGAACCTATGGCTACACCTTC. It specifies CASSMRQGPEGTYGYTF.

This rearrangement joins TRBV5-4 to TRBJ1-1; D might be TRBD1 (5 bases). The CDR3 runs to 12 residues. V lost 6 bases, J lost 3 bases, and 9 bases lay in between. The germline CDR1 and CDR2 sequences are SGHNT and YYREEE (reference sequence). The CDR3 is CASNRGDTEAFF. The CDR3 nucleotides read TGTGCCAGCAACCGGGGGGACACTGAAGCTTTCTTT.

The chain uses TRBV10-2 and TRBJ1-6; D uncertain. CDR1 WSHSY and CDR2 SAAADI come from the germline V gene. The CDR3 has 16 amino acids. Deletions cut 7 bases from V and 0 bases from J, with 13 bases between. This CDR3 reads CASTEYTSSYNSPLHF. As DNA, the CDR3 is TGCGCCAGCACCGAATACACTAGCTCCTATAATTCACCCCTCCACTTT.

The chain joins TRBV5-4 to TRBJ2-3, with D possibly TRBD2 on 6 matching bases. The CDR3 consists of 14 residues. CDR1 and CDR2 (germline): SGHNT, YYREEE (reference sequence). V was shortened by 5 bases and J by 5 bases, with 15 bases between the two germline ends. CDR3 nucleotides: TGTGCCAGCAGACCGGGACTCGTCTTAGATACGCAGTATTTT. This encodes CASRPGLVLDTQYF. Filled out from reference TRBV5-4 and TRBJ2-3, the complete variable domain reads ETGVTQSPTHLIKTRGQQVTLRCSSQSGHNTVSWYQQALGQGPQFIFQYYREEENGRGNFPPRFSGLQFPNYSSELNVNALELDDSALYLCASRPGLVLDTQYFGPGTRLTVL.

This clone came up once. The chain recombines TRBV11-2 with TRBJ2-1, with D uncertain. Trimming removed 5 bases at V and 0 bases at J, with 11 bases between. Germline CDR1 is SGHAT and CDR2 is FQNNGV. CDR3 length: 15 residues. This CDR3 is CASSQSVSSYNEQFF. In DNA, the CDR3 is TGTGCCAGCAGCCAGAGCGTCAGCTCCTACAATGAGCAGTTCTTC.

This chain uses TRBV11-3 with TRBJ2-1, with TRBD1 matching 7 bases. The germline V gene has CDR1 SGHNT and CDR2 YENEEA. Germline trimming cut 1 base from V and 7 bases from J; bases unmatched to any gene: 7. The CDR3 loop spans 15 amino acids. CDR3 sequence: CASSLGQGRENEQFF. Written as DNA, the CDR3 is TGTGCCAGCAGCTTAGGACAGGGTCGTGAAAATGAGCAGTTCTTC.

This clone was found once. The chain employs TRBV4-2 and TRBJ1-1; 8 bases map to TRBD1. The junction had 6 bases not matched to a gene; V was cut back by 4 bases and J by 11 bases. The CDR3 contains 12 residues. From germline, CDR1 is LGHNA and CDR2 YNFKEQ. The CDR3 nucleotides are TGTGCCAGCAGCCCCAACACAGGGGGGGCTTTCTTT. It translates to CASSPNTGGAFF.

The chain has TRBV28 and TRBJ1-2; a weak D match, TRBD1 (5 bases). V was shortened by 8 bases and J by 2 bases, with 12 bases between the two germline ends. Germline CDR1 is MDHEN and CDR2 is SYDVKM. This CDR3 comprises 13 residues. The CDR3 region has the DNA TGTGCCAGCTTTCCTGGACAAAACTATGGCTACACCTTC. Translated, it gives CASFPGQNYGYTF.